This T cell receptor beta chain was captured by sequencing in a study of vaccination and CD4 T cells after COVID-19. About the research overall: Samples taken post-COVID came a median about 98 days after diagnosis, ranging from 35 to 161. Whole-study findings and limits: Spike mono-reactivity was found in 304 of 307 vaccine-specific clones from convalescent patients. Median roughly 86% of reactive clones detected in convalescent patients emerged only post-vaccination.

One entry per CDR3 protein results from TCRdb running MiXCR on the PCR reads. This sample has 25,000 to 35,000 distinct CDR3 sequences, with more than 40% found just once. Time point specified: late sampling 161 to 241 days after vaccination in three convalescent patients. The CDR3 has 15 residues. CDR1 and CDR2 from the germline V gene are SGHTA and FQGNSA. This clonotype has a handful of counts. What it binds is not known. At one end, the junction sequence differs from germline, possibly due to a read error. The sequencing here drew on CD4+ T cells from blood, taken about 7 months after SARS-CoV-2 vaccination. The V and J genes are TRBV7-2 and TRBJ1-5; 7 bases map to TRBD1. The sequence was collected from a human donor who had recovered from COVID-19. In nucleotides, the CDR3 is TGTGCCAGCAGCTCTACTTGGACAAGGGGACAGCCTCAGCATTTT. This encodes CASSSTWTRGQPQHF.